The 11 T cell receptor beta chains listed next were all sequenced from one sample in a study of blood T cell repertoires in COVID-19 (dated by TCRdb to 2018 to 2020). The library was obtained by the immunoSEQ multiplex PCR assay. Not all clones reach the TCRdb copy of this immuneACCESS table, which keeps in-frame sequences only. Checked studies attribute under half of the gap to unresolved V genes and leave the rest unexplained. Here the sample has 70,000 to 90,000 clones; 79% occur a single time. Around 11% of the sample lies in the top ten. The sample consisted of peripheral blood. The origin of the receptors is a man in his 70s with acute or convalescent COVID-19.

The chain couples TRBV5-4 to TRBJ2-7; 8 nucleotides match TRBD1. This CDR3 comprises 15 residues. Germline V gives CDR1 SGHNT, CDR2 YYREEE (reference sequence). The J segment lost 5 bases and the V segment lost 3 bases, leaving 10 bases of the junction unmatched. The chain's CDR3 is CASSSPRTGINEQYF. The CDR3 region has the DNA TGTGCCAGCAGCTCCCCCAGGACAGGGATAAACGAGCAGTACTTC.

The CDR3 loop is CASSDRGRGYEQYF. DNA for the CDR3: TGTGCCAGCAGTGACAGGGGTCGGGGTTACGAGCAGTACTTC. The chain uses TRBV6-1 and TRBJ2-7; TRBD1 is a possible D gene (6 bases). The ends were cut back, 3 bases at V and 4 bases at J, with 13 bases in the middle. The CDR3 has 14 residues. Germline CDR1 and CDR2: MNHNS and SASEGT.

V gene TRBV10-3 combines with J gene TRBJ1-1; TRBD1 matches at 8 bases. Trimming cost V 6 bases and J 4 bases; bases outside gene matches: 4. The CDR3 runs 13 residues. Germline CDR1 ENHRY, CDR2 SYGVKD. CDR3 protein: CAISTGGATEAFF. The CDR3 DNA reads TGTGCCATCAGCACAGGGGGGGCCACTGAAGCTTTCTTT.

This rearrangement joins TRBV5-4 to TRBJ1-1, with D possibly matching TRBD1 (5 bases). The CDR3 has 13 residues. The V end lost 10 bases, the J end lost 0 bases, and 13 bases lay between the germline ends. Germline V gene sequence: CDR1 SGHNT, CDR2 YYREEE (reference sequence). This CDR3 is CAAKEGMNTEAFF. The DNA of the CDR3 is TGTGCCGCCAAGGAGGGGATGAACACTGAAGCTTTCTTT.

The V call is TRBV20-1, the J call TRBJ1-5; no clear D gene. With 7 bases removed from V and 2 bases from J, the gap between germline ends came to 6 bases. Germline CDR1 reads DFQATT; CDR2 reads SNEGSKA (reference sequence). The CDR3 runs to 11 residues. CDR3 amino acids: CSVQRNQPQHF. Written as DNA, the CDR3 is TGCAGTGTACAGCGCAATCAGCCCCAGCATTTT.

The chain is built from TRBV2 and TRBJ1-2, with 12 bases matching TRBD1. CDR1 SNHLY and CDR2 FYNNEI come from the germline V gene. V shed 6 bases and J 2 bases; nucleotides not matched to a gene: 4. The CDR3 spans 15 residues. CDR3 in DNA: TGTGCCAGCAGGGCGGGACAGGGGGCGAACTATGGCTACACCTTC. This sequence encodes CASRAGQGANYGYTF.

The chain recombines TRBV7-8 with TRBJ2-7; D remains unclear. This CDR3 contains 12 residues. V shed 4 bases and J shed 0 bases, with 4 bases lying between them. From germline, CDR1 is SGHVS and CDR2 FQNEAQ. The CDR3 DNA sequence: TGTGCCAGCAGCTCCGTCTCCTACGAGCAGTACGTC. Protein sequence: CASSSVSYEQYV.

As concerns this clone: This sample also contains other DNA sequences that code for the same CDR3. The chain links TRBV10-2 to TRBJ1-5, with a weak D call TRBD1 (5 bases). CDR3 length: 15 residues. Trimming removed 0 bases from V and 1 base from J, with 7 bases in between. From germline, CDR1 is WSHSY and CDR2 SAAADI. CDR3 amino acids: CASSESGGSNQPQHF. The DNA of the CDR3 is TGCGCCAGCAGTGAGTCGGGGGGGAGCAATCAGCCCCAGCATTTT.

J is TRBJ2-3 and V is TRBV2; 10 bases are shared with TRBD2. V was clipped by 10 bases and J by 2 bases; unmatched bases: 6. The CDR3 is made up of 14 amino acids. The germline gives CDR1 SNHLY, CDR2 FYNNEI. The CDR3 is CATLLAGYTDTQYF. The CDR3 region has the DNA TGTGCCACTCTACTAGCGGGATACACAGATACGCAGTATTTT.

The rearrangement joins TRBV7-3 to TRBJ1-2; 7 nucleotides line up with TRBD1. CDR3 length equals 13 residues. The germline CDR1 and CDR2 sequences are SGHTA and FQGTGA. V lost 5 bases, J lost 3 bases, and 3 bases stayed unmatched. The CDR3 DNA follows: TGTGCCAGCAGCCTAGGACAGGACTATGGCTACACCTTC. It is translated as CASSLGQDYGYTF.

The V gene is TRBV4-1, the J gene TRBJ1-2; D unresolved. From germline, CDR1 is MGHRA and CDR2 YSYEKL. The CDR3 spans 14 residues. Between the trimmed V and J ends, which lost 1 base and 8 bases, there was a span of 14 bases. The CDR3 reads CASSQAPLREGYTF. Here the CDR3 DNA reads TGCGCCAGCAGCCAAGCTCCCCTTCGGGAGGGCTACACCTTC.